These 27 T cell receptor beta chains were sequenced from one sample in a study of cytomegalovirus exposure and HLA in healthy donors. PCR employed 60 Vbeta and 13 Jbeta primers. TCRdb's table, derived via immunoSEQ multiplex PCR, lists solely in-frame clones and lacks some. This table has over 250,000 clones, approximately 70% appearing once. Sequences were obtained from PBMCs. The receptors stem from a female donor in good health and CMV-seronegative.

This clone was counted a single time. This chain connects TRBV6-5 to TRBJ2-5; D uncertain. Looked up from germline, CDR1 is MNHEY and CDR2 is SVGAGI. Trimming removed 4 bases from V and 0 bases from J, with 6 bases in between. The CDR3 runs 13 residues. For the CDR3, the DNA is TGTGCCAGCAGTTTGGCCCACCAAGAGACCCAGTACTTC. Amino acid sequence: CASSLAHQETQYF.

The chain has TRBV7-2 and TRBJ2-7; TRBD2 might be the D (5 bases). This CDR3 contains 13 residues. V gave up 5 bases and J gave up 9 bases, with 17 bases separating them. Germline assignment: CDR1 SGHTA and CDR2 FQGNSA. The CDR3 loop reads CASSKDRFEGQYF. The CDR3 bases are TGTGCCAGCAGCAAAGACCGGTTCGAGGGGCAGTACTTC.

This chain connects TRBV30 to TRBJ1-5; 8 bases are a match to TRBD1. The V segment lost 0 bases and the J segment 4 bases; nucleotides outside the gene matches: 2. There are 14 residues in the CDR3. CDR1 is GTSNPN and CDR2 is SVGIG in the germline V gene (reference sequence). The CDR3 nucleotides are TGTGCCTGGAGTGTAGGGACAGGTAATCAGCCCCAGCATTTT. Its translation: CAWSVGTGNQPQHF.

V usage is TRBV9 and J usage is TRBJ2-1, with 12 nucleotides matching TRBD2. J was trimmed by 8 bases and V by 3 bases; bases with no gene match: 9. The CDR3 contains 16 residues. In germline, CDR1 is SGDLS, CDR2 YYNGEE. This chain's CDR3 is CASSATLAGGGDEQFF. The DNA for the CDR3 is TGTGCCAGCAGCGCGACACTAGCGGGAGGTGGCGATGAGCAGTTCTTC.

The rearrangement links TRBV6-1 to TRBJ2-5; 9 nucleotides agree with TRBD2. Unmatched junction bases numbered 7, after V lost 6 bases and J lost 2 bases. Germline V lookup: CDR1 MNHNS, CDR2 SASEGT. This CDR3 spans 15 amino acids. This CDR3 is CASSFFLAGQETQYF. In nucleotides, the CDR3 is TGTGCCAGCAGCTTTTTCCTAGCGGGGCAAGAGACCCAGTACTTC.

This clone was seen a handful of times. This sequence joins TRBV7-6 and TRBJ2-7; weak D call: TRBD1 (5 bases). Trimming pared 5 bases from V and 7 bases from J, leaving 18 bases between. CDR3 length: 14 amino acids. Germline-derived CDR1 and CDR2 are SGHVS and FNYEAQ. CDR3 in DNA: TGTGCCAGCAGCCCTGGACAAGCCCCCCGGGAGCAGTACTTC. It specifies CASSPGQAPREQYF.

The CDR3 region is CASRRRTGSLWGLHEKLFF. DNA of the CDR3: TGTGCCAGCAGAAGGCGGACAGGTTCTCTCTGGGGCTTACATGAAAAACTGTTTTTT. The V call is TRBV5-6, the J call TRBJ1-4; TRBD1 aligns across 7 bases. J was trimmed by 6 bases and V by 5 bases; bases with no gene match: 22. Germline-derived CDR1 and CDR2 are SGHDT and YYEEEE. This CDR3 comprises 19 residues.

The gene calls are TRBV7-8 and TRBJ2-1; 7 nucleotides agree with TRBD2. The V gene's germline CDR1 is SGHVS and CDR2 FQNEAQ. The ends lost 4 bases at V and 10 bases at J; junction bases unmatched: 7. The CDR3 runs to 13 residues. The CDR3 sequence is CASSSASGDEQFF. The DNA for the CDR3 is TGTGCCAGCAGCTCGGCTAGCGGTGACGAGCAGTTCTTC.

On this clone itself: Other DNA sequences within the sample encode an identical CDR3. The chain links TRBV6-1 to TRBJ2-7; 10 nucleotides agree with TRBD2. This CDR3 contains 15 residues. V lost 1 base, J lost 0 bases, and 0 bases stayed unmatched. From germline, CDR1 is MNHNS and CDR2 SASEGT. The CDR3, as DNA: TGTGCCAGCAGTGAAGGGACTAGCGGCTCCTACGAGCAGTACTTC. Translating gives CASSEGTSGSYEQYF.

This chain joins TRBV7-3 and TRBJ2-2; weak D call: TRBD2 (6 bases). Germline V lookup: CDR1 SGHTA, CDR2 FQGTGA. The CDR3 loop spans 17 amino acids. V was pared by 1 base and J by 2 bases, with 14 bases between. CDR3 region: CASSLNLGGINTGELFF. Here the CDR3 DNA reads TGTGCCAGCAGCTTAAATCTTGGCGGGATAAACACCGGGGAGCTGTTTTTT.

V gene TRBV18 combines with J gene TRBJ2-3; no firm D call. Germline assignment: CDR1 KGHSH and CDR2 LQKENI. Trimming stripped 5 bases from V and 0 bases from J, with 9 bases between. The CDR3 runs to 14 residues. Here the CDR3 DNA reads TGTGCCAGCTCATCTGATCAGAGCACAGATACGCAGTATTTT. Translation: CASSSDQSTDTQYF.

This chain connects TRBV5-1 to TRBJ2-1; 11 bases line up with TRBD1. The CDR3 has 16 residues. The germline gives CDR1 SGHRS, CDR2 YFSETQ. Trimming took 4 bases from V and 7 from J; bases not matched to a gene: 10. As DNA, the CDR3 is TGCGCCAGCAGCCCAGAAGCCGGGACAGGGGGGAATGAGCAGTTCTTC. This sequence encodes CASSPEAGTGGNEQFF.

The rearrangement uses TRBV5-1 and TRBJ1-6; D possibly corresponds to TRBD1 (5 bases). Germline CDR1 and CDR2: SGHRS and YFSETQ. CDR3 length equals 16 residues. The ends were cut back, 0 bases at V and 10 bases at J, with 17 bases in the middle. In DNA form, the CDR3 reads TGCGCCAGCAGCTTGGAGTCGGGGGGAACCGTATCACCCCTCCACTTT. Amino acid sequence: CASSLESGGTVSPLHF.

The DNA of the CDR3 is TGTGCCAGCAGTACTTCCCCCGACCGGGACAGGGGAGGGAATGAGCAGTTCTTC. Encoded protein: CASSTSPDRDRGGNEQFF. J is TRBJ2-1 and V is TRBV11-3, with 10 bases lining up with TRBD1. The V and J ends lost 6 bases and 7 bases, in that order; junction bases with no gene match: 18. Per germline, CDR1 SGHNT and CDR2 YENEEA. The CDR3 has 18 residues.

The chain combines TRBV9 with TRBJ2-2; 8 nucleotides agree with TRBD2. The CDR3 length is 16 residues. The V gene's germline CDR1 is SGDLS and CDR2 YYNGEE. J gave up 6 bases and V 3 bases, and 10 bases lay outside the gene matches. As DNA, the CDR3 is TGTGCCAGCAGCGAGTGGGGGACTAGGGCGGCCGGGGAGCTGTTTTTT. Its translation: CASSEWGTRAAGELFF.

The chain combines TRBV5-1 with TRBJ2-5, with 7 nucleotides matching TRBD1. Germline trimming cut 3 bases from V and 2 bases from J; bases unmatched to any gene: 4. CDR3 size: 14 residues. Germline loops: CDR1 SGHRS, CDR2 YFSETQ. DNA of the CDR3: TGCGCCAGCAGCTGGGAACAGGGGCAAGAGACCCAGTACTTC. It yields the protein CASSWEQGQETQYF.

This clone was counted once. CDR3 DNA sequence: TGCGCCAGCAGCGACGGGACAGGGCCCTACGAGCAGTACTTC. This sequence encodes CASSDGTGPYEQYF. The gene calls are TRBV5-1 and TRBJ2-7; 9 bases agree with TRBD1. From germline, CDR1 is SGHRS and CDR2 YFSETQ. Losses at the gene ends were 4 bases for V and 2 bases for J; bases not matched to a gene: 4. CDR3 length: 14 residues.

The chain joins TRBV9 to TRBJ2-3; TRBD2 is a possible D gene (5 bases). The germline V gene has CDR1 SGDLS and CDR2 YYNGEE. The CDR3 totals 16 residues. V lost 0 bases and J lost 4, with 15 bases in between. The CDR3 loop reads CASSVVPANSADTQYF. In DNA form, the CDR3 reads TGTGCCAGCAGCGTAGTTCCCGCGAATAGCGCAGATACGCAGTATTTT.

The V gene is TRBV20-1, the J gene TRBJ1-1; D is unresolved. Per germline, CDR1 DFQATT and CDR2 SNEGSKA (reference sequence). CDR3 size: 11 residues. V was clipped by 2 bases and J by 4 bases, with 5 bases between them. The CDR3 DNA reads TGCAGTGCTAGACTGAGCACTGAAGCTTTCTTT. It encodes CSARLSTEAFF.

The V and J genes are TRBV5-1 and TRBJ2-3; perhaps TRBD1 as D (5 bases). V was pared by 5 bases and J by 2 bases, with 9 bases between. The CDR3 is 13 amino acids. Germline assignment: CDR1 SGHRS and CDR2 YFSETQ. Here the CDR3 reads CASRGEFTDTQYF. Here the CDR3 DNA reads TGCGCCAGCAGAGGGGAATTCACAGATACGCAGTATTTT.

This sequence joins TRBV6-5 and TRBJ2-1; 10 bases are a match to TRBD2. The V gene end was trimmed by 8 bases and the J gene end by 10 bases; junction bases not matched to a gene: 11. Germline V lookup: CDR1 MNHEY, CDR2 SVGAGI. The CDR3 is made up of 14 amino acids. The CDR3 loop reads CASRGASGSGEQFF. CDR3 sequence (DNA): TGTGCCAGCCGGGGAGCTAGCGGGAGTGGGGAGCAGTTCTTC.

CDR3 residues: CASRTGLAAEAFF. For the CDR3, the DNA is TGCGCCAGCAGGACAGGTCTGGCCGCTGAAGCTTTCTTT. J is TRBJ1-1 and V is TRBV10-2, with D possibly being TRBD1 (6 bases). The ends were cut back, 6 bases at V and 6 bases at J, with 14 bases in the middle. Germline lookup yields CDR1 WSHSY and CDR2 SAAADI. The CDR3 has 13 residues.

The chain has TRBV5-6 and TRBJ2-1; D not certain. V dropped 1 base and J dropped 10 bases, with 12 bases sitting between them. CDR1 and CDR2 from the germline V gene are SGHDT and YYEEEE. This CDR3 has 13 amino acids. The CDR3 nucleotides are TGTGCCAGCAGCTTGAATGGGCGTAGGGAGCAGTTCTTC. This gives the protein CASSLNGRREQFF.

This clone was recorded once. J is TRBJ2-3 and V is TRBV5-1; 12 nucleotides align to TRBD1. V lost 0 bases, J lost 6 bases, and 5 bases stayed unmatched. This CDR3 region has 16 residues. The germline V gene encodes CDR1 SGHRS and CDR2 YFSETQ. The CDR3 DNA is TGCGCCAGCAGCTTGGGGGGACAGGGGGCGGCGGATACGCAGTATTTT. It translates to CASSLGGQGAADTQYF.

This clone was counted between two and nine times. This chain uses TRBV11-2 with TRBJ2-7, with TRBD1 identical over 8 bases. V lost 3 bases and J lost 5; bases outside the gene matches: 3. The CDR3 has 13 residues. The germline gives CDR1 SGHAT, CDR2 FQNNGV. CDR3 in amino acids: CASSLTGVNEQYF. CDR3 DNA: TGTGCCAGCAGCTTGACAGGGGTTAACGAGCAGTACTTC.

This chain uses TRBV11-3 with TRBJ1-3; D unresolved. CDR3 length: 14 amino acids. V was cut by 8 bases and J by 3 bases, with 14 bases left in between. Germline V gives CDR1 SGHNT, CDR2 YENEEA. The CDR3 DNA follows: TGTGCCAGCGTCGGCCGCAGCGATGGAAACACCATATATTTT. It codes for CASVGRSDGNTIYF. Drawing the rest from reference TRBV11-3 and TRBJ1-3, the complete variable domain is EAGVVQSPRYKIIEKKQPVAFWCNPISGHNTLYWYLQNLGQGPELLIRYENEEAVDDSQLPKDRFSAERLKGVDSTLKIQPAELGDSAVYLCASVGRSDGNTIYFGEGSWLTVV.

Only a few counts were recorded for this clone. V and J are TRBV5-1 and TRBJ2-3; weak D call: TRBD1 (5 bases). This CDR3 region has 14 residues. Germline CDR1 SGHRS, CDR2 YFSETQ. The V end was cut by 5 bases, the J end by 6 bases, with 16 bases between. The CDR3 loop reads CASSQGSGRDTQYF. The CDR3 coding sequence is TGCGCCAGCAGTCAGGGTAGTGGGCGGGATACGCAGTATTTT.